Sequencing of this T cell receptor (beta chain) was carried out in a study of T-cell memory formation after mild COVID-19. It was 5'RACE with constant-segment primers that produced the TCR alpha and TCR beta cDNA libraries, which carried sample barcodes and UMIs. MiXCR was run by TCRdb on the 5' RACE reads, yielding one entry per CDR3 protein. The sample includes some 86,000 distinct CDR3 sequences, roughly 23% seen only once; the top ten take over 40%. In germline, CDR1 is SGHKS, CDR2 YYEKEE (reference sequence). Trimming took 2 bases from V and 5 from J, leaving 11 bases between them. CDR3 length: 13 residues.

Sequenced: PBMCs or a T cell subset sorted from them (not recorded which). This sequence originates from a man aged 18 to 35 who had mild COVID-19 (a few samples of this study predate the infection). Cell type and time point are not known. V usage is TRBV5-5 and J usage is TRBJ2-7; D remains unclear. CDR3 coding DNA: TGTGCCAGCAGCTTTGGGGTGTGGAACGAGCAGTACGTC. Amino acids: CASSFGVWNEQYV.